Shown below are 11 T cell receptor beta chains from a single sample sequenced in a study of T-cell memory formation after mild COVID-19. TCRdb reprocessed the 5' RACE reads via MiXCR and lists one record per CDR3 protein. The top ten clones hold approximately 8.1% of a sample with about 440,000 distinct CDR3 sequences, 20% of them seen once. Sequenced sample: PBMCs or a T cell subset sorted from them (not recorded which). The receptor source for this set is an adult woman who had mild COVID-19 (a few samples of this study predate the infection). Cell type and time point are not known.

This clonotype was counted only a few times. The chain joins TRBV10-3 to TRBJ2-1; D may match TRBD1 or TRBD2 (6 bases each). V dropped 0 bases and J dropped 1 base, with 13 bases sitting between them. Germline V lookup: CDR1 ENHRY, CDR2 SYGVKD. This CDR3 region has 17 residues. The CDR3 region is CAISESSGAGSYNEQFF. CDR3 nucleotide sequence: TGTGCCATCAGTGAGTCGTCGGGGGCGGGGTCCTACAATGAGCAGTTCTTC.

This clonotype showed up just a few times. Here the CDR3 reads CASSLGTSGISTDTQYF. DNA of the CDR3: TGTGCCAGCAGTTTGGGGACTAGCGGGATTAGCACAGATACGCAGTATTTT. The chain carries TRBV28 and TRBJ2-3; 13 bases are shared with TRBD2. The CDR3 extends over 17 amino acids. Germline V lookup: CDR1 MDHEN, CDR2 SYDVKM. V trimming: 3 bases; J trimming: 0 bases; junction bases outside the gene matches: 3. The whole variable domain, remainder taken from reference TRBV28 and TRBJ2-3, is DVKVTQSSRYLVKRTGEKVFLECVQDMDHENMFWYRQDPGLGLRLIYFSYDVKMKEKGDIPEGYSVSREKKERFSLILESASTNQTSMYLCASSLGTSGISTDTQYFGPGTRLTVL.

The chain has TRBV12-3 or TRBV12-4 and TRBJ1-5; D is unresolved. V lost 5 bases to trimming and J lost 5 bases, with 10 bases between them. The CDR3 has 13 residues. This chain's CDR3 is CASSVGGDQPQHF. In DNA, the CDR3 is TGTGCCAGCAGTGTCGGTGGCGATCAGCCCCAGCATTTT.

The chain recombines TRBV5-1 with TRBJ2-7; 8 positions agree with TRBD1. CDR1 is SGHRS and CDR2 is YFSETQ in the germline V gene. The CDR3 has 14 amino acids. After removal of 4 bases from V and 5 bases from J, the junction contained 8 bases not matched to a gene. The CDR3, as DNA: TGCGCCAGCAGCATATGGACAGGGAATGACGAGCAGTACTTC. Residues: CASSIWTGNDEQYF.

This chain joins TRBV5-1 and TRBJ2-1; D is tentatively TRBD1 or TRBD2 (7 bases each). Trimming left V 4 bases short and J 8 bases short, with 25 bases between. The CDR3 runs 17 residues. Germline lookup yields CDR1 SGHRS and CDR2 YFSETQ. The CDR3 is CASSRGLREGLLDEQFF. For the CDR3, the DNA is TGCGCCAGCAGCAGGGGGCTAAGGGAGGGGCTTCTGGATGAGCAGTTCTTC.

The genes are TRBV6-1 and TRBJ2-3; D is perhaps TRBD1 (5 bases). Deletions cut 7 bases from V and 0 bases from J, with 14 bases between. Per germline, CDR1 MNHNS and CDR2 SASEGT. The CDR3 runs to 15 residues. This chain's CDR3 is CASTNGQGSTDTQYF. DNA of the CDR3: TGTGCCAGCACCAACGGGCAGGGAAGCACAGATACGCAGTATTTT.

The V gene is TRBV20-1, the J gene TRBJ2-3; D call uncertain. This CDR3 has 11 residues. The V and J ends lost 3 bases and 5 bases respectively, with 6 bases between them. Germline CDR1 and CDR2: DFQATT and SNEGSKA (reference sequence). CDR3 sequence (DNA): TGCAGTGCTAGTAGTTTAGATACGCAGTATTTT. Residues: CSASSLDTQYF.

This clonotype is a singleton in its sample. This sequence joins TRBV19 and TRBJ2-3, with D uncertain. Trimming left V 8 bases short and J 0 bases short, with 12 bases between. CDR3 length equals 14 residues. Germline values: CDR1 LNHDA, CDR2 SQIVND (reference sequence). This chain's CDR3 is CASQDGPSTDTQYF. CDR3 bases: TGTGCCAGTCAAGACGGACCTAGCACAGATACGCAGTATTTT.

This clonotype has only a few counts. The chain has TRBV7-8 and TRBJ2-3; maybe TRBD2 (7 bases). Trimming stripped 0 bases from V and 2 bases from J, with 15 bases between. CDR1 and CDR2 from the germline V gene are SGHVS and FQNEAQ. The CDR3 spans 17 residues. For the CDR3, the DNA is TGTGCCAGCAGCTTAGCGGGAGGGGGTAGAACCACAGATACGCAGTATTTT. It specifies CASSLAGGGRTTDTQYF.

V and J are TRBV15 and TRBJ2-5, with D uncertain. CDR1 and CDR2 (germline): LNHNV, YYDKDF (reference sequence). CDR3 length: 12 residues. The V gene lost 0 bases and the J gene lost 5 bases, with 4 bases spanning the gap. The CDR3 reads CATSRDIETQYF. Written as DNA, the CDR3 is TGTGCCACCAGCAGAGATATCGAGACCCAGTACTTC.

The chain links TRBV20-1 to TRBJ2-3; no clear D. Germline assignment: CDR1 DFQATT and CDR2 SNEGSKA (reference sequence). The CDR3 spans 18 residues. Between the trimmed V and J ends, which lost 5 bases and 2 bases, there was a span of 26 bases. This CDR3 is CSARPTLTPRTTTDTQYF. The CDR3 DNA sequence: TGCAGTGCTCGCCCAACTTTGACCCCGCGGACCACCACAGATACGCAGTATTTT.